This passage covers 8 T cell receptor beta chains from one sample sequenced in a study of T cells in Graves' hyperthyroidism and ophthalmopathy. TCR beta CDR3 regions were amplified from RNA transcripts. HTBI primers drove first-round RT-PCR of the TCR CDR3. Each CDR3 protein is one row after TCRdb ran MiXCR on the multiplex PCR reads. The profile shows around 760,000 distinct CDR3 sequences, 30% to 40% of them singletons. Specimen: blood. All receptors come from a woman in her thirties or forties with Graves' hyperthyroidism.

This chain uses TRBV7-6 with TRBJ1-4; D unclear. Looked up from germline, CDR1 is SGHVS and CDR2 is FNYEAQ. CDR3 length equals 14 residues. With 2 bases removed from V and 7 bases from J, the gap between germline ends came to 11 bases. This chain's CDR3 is CASSLWTVGEKLFF. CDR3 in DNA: TGTGCCAGCAGCTTATGGACGGTGGGTGAAAAACTGTTTTTT.

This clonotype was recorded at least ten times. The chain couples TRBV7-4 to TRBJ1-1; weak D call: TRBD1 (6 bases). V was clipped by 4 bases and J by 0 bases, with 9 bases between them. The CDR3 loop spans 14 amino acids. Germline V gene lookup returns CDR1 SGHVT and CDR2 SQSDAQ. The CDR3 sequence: CASSWGHLNTEAFF. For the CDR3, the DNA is TGTGCCAGCAGCTGGGGACACCTGAACACTGAAGCTTTCTTT.

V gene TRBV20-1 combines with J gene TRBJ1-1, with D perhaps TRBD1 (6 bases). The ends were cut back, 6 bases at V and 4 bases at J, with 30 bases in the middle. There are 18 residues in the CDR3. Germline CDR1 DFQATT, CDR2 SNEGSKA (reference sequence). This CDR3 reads CSAIPGGGRYWISTEAFF. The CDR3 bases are TGCAGTGCCATCCCGGGTGGGGGGCGGTATTGGATCAGCACTGAAGCTTTCTTT.

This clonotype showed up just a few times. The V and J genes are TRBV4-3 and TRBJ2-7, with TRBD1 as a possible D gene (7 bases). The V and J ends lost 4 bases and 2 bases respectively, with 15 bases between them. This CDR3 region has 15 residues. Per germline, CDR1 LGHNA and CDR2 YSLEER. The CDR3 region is CASSRDQGGAYEQYF. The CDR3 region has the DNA TGCGCCAGCAGCCGAGATCAGGGGGGCGCCTACGAGCAGTACTTC.

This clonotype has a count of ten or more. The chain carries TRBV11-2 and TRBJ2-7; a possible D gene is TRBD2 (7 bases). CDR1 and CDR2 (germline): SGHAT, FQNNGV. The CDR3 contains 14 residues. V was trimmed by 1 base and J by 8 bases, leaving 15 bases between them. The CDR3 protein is CASSLGPEGGKQYF. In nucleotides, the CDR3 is TGTGCCAGCAGCTTAGGCCCCGAGGGGGGGAAGCAGTACTTC.

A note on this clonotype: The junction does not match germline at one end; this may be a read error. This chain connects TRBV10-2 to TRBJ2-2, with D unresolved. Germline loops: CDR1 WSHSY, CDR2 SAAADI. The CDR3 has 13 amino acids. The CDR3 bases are TGTGCCAGCAGCCAAGTCAGAGTCGGGGAGCTGTTTTTT. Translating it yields CASSQVRVGELFF.

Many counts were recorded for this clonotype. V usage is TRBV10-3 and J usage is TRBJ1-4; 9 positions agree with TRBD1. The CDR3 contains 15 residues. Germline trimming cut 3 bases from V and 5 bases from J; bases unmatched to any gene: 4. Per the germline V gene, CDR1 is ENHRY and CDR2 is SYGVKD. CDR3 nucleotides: TGTGCCATCAGTGACTACGGGACAGGGAATGAAAAACTGTTTTTT. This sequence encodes CAISDYGTGNEKLFF.

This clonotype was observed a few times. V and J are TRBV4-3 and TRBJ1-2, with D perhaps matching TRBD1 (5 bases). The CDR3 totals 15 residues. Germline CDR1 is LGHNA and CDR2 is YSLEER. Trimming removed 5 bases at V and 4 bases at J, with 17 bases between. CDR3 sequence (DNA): TGCGCCAGCAGCGTAATGGGGACGGCCAGCTATGGCTACACCTTC. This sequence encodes CASSVMGTASYGYTF.